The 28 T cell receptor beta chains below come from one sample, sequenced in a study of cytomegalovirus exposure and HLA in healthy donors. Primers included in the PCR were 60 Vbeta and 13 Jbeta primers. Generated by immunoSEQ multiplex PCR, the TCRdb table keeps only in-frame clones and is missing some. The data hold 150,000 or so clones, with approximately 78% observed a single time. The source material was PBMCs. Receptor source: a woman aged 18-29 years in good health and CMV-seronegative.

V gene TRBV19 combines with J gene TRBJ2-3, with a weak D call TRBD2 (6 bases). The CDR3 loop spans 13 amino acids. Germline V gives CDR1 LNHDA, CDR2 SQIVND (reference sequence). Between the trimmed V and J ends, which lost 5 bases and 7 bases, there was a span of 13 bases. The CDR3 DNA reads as TGTGCCAGTAGTCCGCCCGGGAGAAATACGCAGTATTTT. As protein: CASSPPGRNTQYF.

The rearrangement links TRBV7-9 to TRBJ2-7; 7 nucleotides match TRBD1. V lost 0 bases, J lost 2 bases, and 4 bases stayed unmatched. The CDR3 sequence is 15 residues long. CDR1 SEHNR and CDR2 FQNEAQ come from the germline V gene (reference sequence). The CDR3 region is CASSLASGTAYEQYF. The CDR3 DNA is TGTGCCAGCAGCTTAGCATCCGGGACAGCCTACGAGCAGTACTTC.

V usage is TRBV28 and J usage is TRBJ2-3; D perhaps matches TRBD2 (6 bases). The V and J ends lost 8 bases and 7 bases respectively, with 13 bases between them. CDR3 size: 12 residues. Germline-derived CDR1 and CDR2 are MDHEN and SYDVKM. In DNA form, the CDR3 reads TGTGCCAGCGTGGGGACTGTACATACGCAGTATTTT. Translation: CASVGTVHTQYF.

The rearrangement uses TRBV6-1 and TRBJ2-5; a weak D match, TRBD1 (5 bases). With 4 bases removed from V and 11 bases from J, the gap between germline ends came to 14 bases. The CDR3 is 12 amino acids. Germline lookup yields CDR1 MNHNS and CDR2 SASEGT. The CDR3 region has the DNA TGTGCCAGCAGTGTGGCAGGGCAAGAGCAGTACTTC. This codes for CASSVAGQEQYF.

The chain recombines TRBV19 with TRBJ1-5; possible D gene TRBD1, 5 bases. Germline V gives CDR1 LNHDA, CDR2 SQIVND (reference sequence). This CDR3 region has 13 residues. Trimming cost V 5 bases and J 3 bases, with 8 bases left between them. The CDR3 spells CASSAGYNQPQHF. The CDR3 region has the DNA TGTGCCAGTAGTGCAGGGTACAATCAGCCCCAGCATTTT.

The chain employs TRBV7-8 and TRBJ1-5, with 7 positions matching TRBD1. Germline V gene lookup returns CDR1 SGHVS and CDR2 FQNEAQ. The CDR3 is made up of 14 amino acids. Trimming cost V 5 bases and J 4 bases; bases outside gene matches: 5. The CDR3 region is CASSAGTANQPQHF. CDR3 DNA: TGTGCCAGCAGCGCCGGGACAGCAAATCAGCCCCAGCATTTT.

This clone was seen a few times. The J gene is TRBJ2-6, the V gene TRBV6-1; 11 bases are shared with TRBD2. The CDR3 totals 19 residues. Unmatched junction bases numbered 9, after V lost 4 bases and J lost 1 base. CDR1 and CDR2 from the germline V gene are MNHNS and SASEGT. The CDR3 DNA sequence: TGTGCCAGCAGTGGACATACTAGCGGGAGCGCGTCTGGGGCCAACGTCCTGACTTTC. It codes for CASSGHTSGSASGANVLTF.

The CDR3 region has the DNA TGTGCCAGCAGCCCCCGGACAGGGGGCGCGGAAGAGCAGTACTTC. It translates to CASSPRTGGAEEQYF. The chain has TRBV7-9 and TRBJ2-7; 11 bases are shared with TRBD1. The V and J ends lost 5 bases and 7 bases, in that order; junction bases with no gene match: 10. Germline loops: CDR1 SEHNR, CDR2 FQNEAQ (reference sequence). The CDR3 runs to 15 residues.

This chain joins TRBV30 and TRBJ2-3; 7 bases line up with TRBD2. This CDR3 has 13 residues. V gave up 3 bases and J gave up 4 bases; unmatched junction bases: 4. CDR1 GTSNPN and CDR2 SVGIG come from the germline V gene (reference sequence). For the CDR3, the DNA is TGTGCCTGGAGCATGGGGGGGGCAGATACGCAGTATTTT. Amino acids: CAWSMGGADTQYF.

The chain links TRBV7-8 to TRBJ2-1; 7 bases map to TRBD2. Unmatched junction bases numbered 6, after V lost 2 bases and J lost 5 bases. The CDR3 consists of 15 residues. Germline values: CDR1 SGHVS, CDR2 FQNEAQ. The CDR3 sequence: CASSLSPSGNNEQFF. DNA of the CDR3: TGTGCCAGCAGCTTAAGTCCTAGCGGCAACAATGAGCAGTTCTTC.

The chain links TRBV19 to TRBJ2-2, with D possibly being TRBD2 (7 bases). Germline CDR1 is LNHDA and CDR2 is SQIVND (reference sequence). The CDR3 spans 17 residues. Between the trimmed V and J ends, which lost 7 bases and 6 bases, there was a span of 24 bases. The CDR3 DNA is TGTGCCAGTAACGCGGGGGCATCTGTTTTGGGAGCCGGGGAGCTGTTTTTT. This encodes CASNAGASVLGAGELFF. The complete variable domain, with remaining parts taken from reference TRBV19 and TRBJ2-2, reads DGGITQSPKYLFRKEGQNVTLSCEQNLNHDAMYWYRQDPGQGLRLIYYSQIVNDFQKGDIAEGYSVSREKKESFPLTVTSAQKNPTAFYLCASNAGASVLGAGELFFGEGSRLTVL.

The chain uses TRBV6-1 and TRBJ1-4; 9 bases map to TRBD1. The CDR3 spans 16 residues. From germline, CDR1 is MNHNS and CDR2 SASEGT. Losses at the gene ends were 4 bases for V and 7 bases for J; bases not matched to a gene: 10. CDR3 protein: CASSGSLTGGGEKLFF. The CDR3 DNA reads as TGTGCCAGCAGTGGTTCTTTGACAGGGGGTGGTGAAAAACTGTTTTTT.

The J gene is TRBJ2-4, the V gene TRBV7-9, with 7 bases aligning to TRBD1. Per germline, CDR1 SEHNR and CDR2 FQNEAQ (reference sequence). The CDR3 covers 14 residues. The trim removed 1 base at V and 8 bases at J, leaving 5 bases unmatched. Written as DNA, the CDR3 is TGTGCCAGCAGCTTAGGACAGGGTAACGACATTCAGTACTTC. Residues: CASSLGQGNDIQYF.

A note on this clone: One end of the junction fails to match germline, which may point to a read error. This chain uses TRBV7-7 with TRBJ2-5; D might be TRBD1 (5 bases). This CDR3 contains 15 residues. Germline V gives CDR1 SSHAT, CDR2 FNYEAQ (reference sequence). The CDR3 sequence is CASSLNSGRAETQYF. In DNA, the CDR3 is TGTGCTAGCAGCTTAAACTCGGGCAGGGCAGAGACCCAGTACTTC.

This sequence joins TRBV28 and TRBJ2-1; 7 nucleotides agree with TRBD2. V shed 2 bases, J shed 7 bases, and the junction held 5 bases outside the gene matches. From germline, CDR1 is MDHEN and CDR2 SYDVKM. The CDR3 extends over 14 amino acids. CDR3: CASSLVAGRNEQFF. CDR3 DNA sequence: TGTGCCAGCAGTTTAGTAGCGGGCAGAAATGAGCAGTTCTTC.

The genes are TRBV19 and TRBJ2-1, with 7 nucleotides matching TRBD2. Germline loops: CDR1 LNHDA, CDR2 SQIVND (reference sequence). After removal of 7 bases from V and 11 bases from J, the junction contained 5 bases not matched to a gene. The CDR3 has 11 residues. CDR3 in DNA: TGTGCCAGTATAGGACTAGGGAAGCAGTTCTTC. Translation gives CASIGLGKQFF.

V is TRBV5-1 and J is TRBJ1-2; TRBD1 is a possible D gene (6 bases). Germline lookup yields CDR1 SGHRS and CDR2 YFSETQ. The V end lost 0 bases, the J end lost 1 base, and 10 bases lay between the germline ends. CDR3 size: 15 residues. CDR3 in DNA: TGCGCCAGCAGCTTGGCAACACAGGGTAACTATGGCTACACCTTC. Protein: CASSLATQGNYGYTF. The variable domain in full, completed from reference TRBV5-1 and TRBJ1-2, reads KAGVTQTPRYLIKTRGQQVTLSCSPISGHRSVSWYQQTPGQGLQFLFEYFSETQRNKGNFPGRFSGRQFSNSRSEMNVSTLELGDSALYLCASSLATQGNYGYTFGSGTRLTVV.

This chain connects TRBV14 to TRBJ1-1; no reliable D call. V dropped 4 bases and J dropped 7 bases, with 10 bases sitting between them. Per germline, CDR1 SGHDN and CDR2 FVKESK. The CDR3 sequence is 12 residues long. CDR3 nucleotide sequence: TGTGCCAGCAGCCCGAGTCAACGTGAAGCTTTCTTT. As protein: CASSPSQREAFF.

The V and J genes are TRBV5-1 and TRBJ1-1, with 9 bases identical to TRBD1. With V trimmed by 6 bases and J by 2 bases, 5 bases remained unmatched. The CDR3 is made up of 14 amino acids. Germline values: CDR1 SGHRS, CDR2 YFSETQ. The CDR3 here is CASKVDRGNTEAFF. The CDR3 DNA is TGCGCCAGCAAAGTGGACAGGGGAAACACTGAAGCTTTCTTT.

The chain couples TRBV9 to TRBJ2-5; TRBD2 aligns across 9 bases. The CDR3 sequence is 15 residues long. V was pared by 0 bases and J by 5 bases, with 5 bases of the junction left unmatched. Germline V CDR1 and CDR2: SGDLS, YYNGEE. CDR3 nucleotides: TGTGCCAGCAGCGTAGCCGCGGGAGGGTCGGAGACCCAGTACTTC. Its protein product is CASSVAAGGSETQYF.

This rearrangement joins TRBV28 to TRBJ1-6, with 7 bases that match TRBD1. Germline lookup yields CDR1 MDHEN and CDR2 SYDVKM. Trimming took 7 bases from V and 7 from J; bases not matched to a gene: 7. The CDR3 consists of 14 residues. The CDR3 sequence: CASTQGQENSPLHF. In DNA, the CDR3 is TGTGCCAGCACCCAAGGACAGGAAAATTCACCCCTCCACTTT.

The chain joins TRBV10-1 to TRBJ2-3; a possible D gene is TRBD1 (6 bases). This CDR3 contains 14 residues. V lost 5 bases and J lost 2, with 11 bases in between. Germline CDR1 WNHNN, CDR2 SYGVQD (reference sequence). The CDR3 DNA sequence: TGCGCCAGCAGTCCGAGACAGGACACAGATACGCAGTATTTT. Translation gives CASSPRQDTDTQYF.

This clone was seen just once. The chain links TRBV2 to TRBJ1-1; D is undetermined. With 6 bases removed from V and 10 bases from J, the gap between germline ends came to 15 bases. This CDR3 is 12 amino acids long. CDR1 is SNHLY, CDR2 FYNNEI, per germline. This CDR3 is CASSGVAGSAFF. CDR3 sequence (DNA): TGTGCCAGCAGCGGAGTGGCGGGGTCAGCTTTCTTT.

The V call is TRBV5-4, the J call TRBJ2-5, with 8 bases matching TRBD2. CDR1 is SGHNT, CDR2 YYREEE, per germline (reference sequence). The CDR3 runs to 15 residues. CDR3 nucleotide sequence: TGTGCTAAAGCGGGGGTACTAGCGGCTCAAGAGACCCAGTACTTC. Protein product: CAKAGVLAAQETQYF.

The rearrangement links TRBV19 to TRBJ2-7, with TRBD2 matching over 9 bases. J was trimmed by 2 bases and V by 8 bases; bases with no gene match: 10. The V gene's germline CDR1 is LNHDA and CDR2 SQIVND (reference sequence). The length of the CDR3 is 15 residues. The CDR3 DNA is TGTGCCAGTGCCCCCGGGGCTAGCGGGACCTACGAGCAGTACTTC. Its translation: CASAPGASGTYEQYF. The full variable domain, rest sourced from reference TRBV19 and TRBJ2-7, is DGGITQSPKYLFRKEGQNVTLSCEQNLNHDAMYWYRQDPGQGLRLIYYSQIVNDFQKGDIAEGYSVSREKKESFPLTVTSAQKNPTAFYLCASAPGASGTYEQYFGPGTRLTVT.

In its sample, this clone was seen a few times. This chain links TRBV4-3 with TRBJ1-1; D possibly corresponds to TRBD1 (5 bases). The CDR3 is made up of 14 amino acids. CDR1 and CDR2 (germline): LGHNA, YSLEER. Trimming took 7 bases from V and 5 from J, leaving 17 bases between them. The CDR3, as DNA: TGCGCCAGCACCTCGACCCTGGAGGGGACTGAAGCTTTCTTT. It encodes CASTSTLEGTEAFF.

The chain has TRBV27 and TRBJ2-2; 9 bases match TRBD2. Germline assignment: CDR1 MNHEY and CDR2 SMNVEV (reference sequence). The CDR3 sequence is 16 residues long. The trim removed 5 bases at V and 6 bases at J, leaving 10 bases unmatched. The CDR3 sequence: CASSLPLREGAGELFF. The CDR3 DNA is TGTGCCAGCAGTCTCCCTCTGCGGGAGGGTGCCGGGGAGCTGTTTTTT.

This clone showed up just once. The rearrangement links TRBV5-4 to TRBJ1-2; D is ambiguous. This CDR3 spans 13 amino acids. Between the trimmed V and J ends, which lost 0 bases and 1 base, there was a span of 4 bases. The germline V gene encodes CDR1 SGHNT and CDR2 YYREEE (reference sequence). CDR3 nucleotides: TGTGCCAGCAGCTTGGGCAGTAACTATGGCTACACCTTC. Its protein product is CASSLGSNYGYTF. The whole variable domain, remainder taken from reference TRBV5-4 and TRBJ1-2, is ETGVTQSPTHLIKTRGQQVTLRCSSQSGHNTVSWYQQALGQGPQFIFQYYREEENGRGNFPPRFSGLQFPNYSSELNVNALELDDSALYLCASSLGSNYGYTFGSGTRLTVV.